Below, one T cell receptor beta chain is given with its context. What it binds is not known. This sample stems from a study of T cell responses to AZD1222 COVID-19 vaccine. Whole-study results and caveats: Two doses of AZD1222 preceded a rise in Spike-specific TCR breadth and depth. Reportedly, nearly half of unique spike TCRs recognized epitopes outside B.1.351/B.1.1.7 mutations. Repertoires were obtained only post-peak T cell response.

The V gene's germline CDR1 is LGHDT and CDR2 YNNKEL (reference sequence). V was clipped by 4 bases and J by 6 bases, with 9 bases between them. The CDR3 is 13 residues long. The table came from immunoSEQ multiplex PCR; TCRdb's copy has only in-frame clones and leaves some out. The table records tens of thousands of clones, about four fifths of them present only once. This TCR was sampled from an adult who received the AZD1222 COVID-19 vaccine. The chain employs TRBV3-1 (or the pseudogene TRBV3-2) and TRBJ2-2; unclear D gene. The sample consisted of peripheral blood, taken 28 days after the second AZD1222 dose. Written as DNA, the CDR3 is TGTGCCAGCAGCCCCCTCAGGTCCGGGGAGCTGTTTTTT. Protein product: CASSPLRSGELFF.